The 29 T cell receptor beta chains below come from one sample, sequenced in a study of cytomegalovirus exposure and HLA in healthy donors (dated by TCRdb to the late 2010s). Receptor libraries were prepared by the immunoSEQ multiplex PCR assay. The multiplex PCR relied on a mix of 60 forward primers for TCR Vbeta segments and 13 reverse primers for TCR Jbeta segments. TCRdb re-hosts the immuneACCESS table, in-frame sequences only. Its copies lack some clones; in the studies checked, an unresolved V gene accounts for under half of them, and the cause for the rest is not known. For this sample there are about 120,000 clones; under 85% appear just once. Less than 6% of the sample is in the top ten clones. Sequencing input: PBMCs. These receptors all stem from a man aged 18 to 30 in good health and CMV-seropositive.

CDR3: CASSGGHFSNQPQHF. The CDR3 DNA is TGTGCCAGCAGTGGGGGACATTTTAGCAATCAGCCCCAGCATTTT. This sequence joins TRBV6-1 and TRBJ1-5; weak D call: TRBD1 (6 bases). Germline V gives CDR1 MNHNS, CDR2 SASEGT. The CDR3 is made up of 15 amino acids. V lost 4 bases and J 0 bases, leaving 10 bases between the germline ends.

This clone showed up just a few times. This chain links TRBV2 with TRBJ2-1; 14 bases are a match to TRBD2. Germline lookup yields CDR1 SNHLY and CDR2 FYNNEI. This CDR3 has 16 amino acids. The junction had 8 bases not matched to a gene; V was cut back by 11 bases and J by 2 bases. The CDR3 sequence is CAGRLAGGSPYNEQFF. The CDR3 DNA follows: TGTGCCGGACGACTAGCGGGAGGGTCGCCCTACAATGAGCAGTTCTTC.

V and J are TRBV7-6 and TRBJ1-5; tentatively, D is TRBD1 (6 bases). V was trimmed by 4 bases and J by 11 bases, leaving 12 bases between them. From germline, CDR1 is SGHVS and CDR2 FNYEAQ. This CDR3 comprises 12 residues. The CDR3 here is CASSSPDRTQHF. The DNA for the CDR3 is TGTGCCAGCAGCTCACCCGACAGGACCCAGCATTTT.

The chain combines TRBV10-2 with TRBJ2-2, with D maybe TRBD1 (6 bases). This CDR3 comprises 14 residues. The V gene's germline CDR1 is WSHSY and CDR2 SAAADI. V lost 5 bases to trimming and J lost 4 bases, with 11 bases between them. In DNA form, the CDR3 reads TGCGCCAGCAGTTACCAGGGGAGCACCGGGGAGCTGTTTTTT. This translates into CASSYQGSTGELFF.

The chain couples TRBV7-3 to TRBJ1-1; D might be TRBD1 (6 bases). Germline V gene data show CDR1 as SGHTA and CDR2 as FQGTGA. Trimming stripped 5 bases from V and 8 bases from J, with 15 bases between. This CDR3 contains 13 residues. DNA for the CDR3: TGTGCCAGCAGCCTTACAGGGACTACAGAAGCTTTCTTT. It codes for CASSLTGTTEAFF.

This chain links TRBV11-3 with TRBJ1-6; 8 positions match TRBD1. Per germline, CDR1 SGHNT and CDR2 YENEEA. The CDR3 spans 14 residues. The trim removed 2 bases at V and 7 bases at J, leaving 1 base unmatched. The CDR3 nucleotides are TGTGCCAGCAGCTTAAGGACAGGGAATTCACCCCTCCACTTT. It translates to CASSLRTGNSPLHF.

This clone turned up a few times. J is TRBJ1-1 and V is TRBV7-8; D gene uncertain. The germline gives CDR1 SGHVS, CDR2 FQNEAQ. Trimming removed 2 bases at V and 1 base at J, with 5 bases between. This CDR3 spans 13 amino acids. CDR3 loop: CASSLTQNTEAFF. CDR3 DNA: TGTGCCAGCAGCTTAACTCAGAACACTGAAGCTTTCTTT.

CDR3 nucleotides: TGTGCCACCAGCAGAAAAGGACAGACCGGGGAGCTGTTTTTT. This gives the protein CATSRKGQTGELFF. J is TRBJ2-2 and V is TRBV15; possibly TRBD1 for D (6 bases). The CDR3 is 14 amino acids. Deletions cut 2 bases from V and 5 bases from J, with 9 bases between. The V gene's germline CDR1 is LNHNV and CDR2 YYDKDF (reference sequence).

This clone appeared a few times. The J gene is TRBJ2-7, the V gene TRBV27; D might be TRBD1 (6 bases). V lost 3 bases to trimming and J lost 1 base, with 7 bases between them. Germline CDR1 is MNHEY and CDR2 is SMNVEV (reference sequence). The CDR3 covers 13 residues. The DNA for the CDR3 is TGTGCCAGCAGTTTCGGACAGTCCTACGAGCAGTACTTC. The encoded protein is CASSFGQSYEQYF.

The V call is TRBV5-8, the J call TRBJ2-7; 7 nucleotides agree with TRBD1. CDR1 SGHTS and CDR2 YDEGEE come from the germline V gene. This CDR3 contains 12 residues. J gave up 5 bases and V 2 bases, and 1 base lay outside the gene matches. The CDR3 is CASSFTGDEQYF. CDR3 nucleotide sequence: TGTGCCAGCAGCTTCACAGGGGACGAGCAGTACTTC. The whole variable domain, filled in from reference TRBV5-8 and TRBJ2-7, reads EAGVTQSPTHLIKTRGQQATLRCSPISGHTSVYWYQQALGLGLQFLLWYDEGEERNRGNFPPRFSGRQFPNYSSELNVNALELEDSALYLCASSFTGDEQYFGPGTRLTVT.

In its sample, this clone was seen once. The chain uses TRBV9 and TRBJ2-3; D is perhaps TRBD1 (6 bases). The V and J ends lost 0 bases and 1 base respectively, with 9 bases between them. Germline assignment: CDR1 SGDLS and CDR2 YYNGEE. The CDR3 runs 15 residues. The CDR3 sequence is CASSVGGLGTDTQYF. The CDR3 coding sequence is TGTGCCAGCAGCGTAGGGGGGCTGGGCACAGATACGCAGTATTTT.

The chain joins TRBV6-6 to TRBJ1-3; 8 positions match TRBD1. The CDR3 has 14 residues. CDR1 and CDR2 (germline): MNHNY, SVGAGI (reference sequence). The V gene end was trimmed by 2 bases and the J gene end by 4 bases; junction bases not matched to a gene: 1. CDR3 sequence (DNA): TGTGCCAGCAGTTACCGGGACAGGGGAAACACCATATATTTT. Its translation: CASSYRDRGNTIYF.

The V gene is TRBV4-2, the J gene TRBJ1-6; D may be TRBD1 (6 bases). CDR3 size: 18 residues. Germline CDR1 reads LGHNA; CDR2 reads YNFKEQ. The V gene lost 2 bases and the J gene lost 10 bases, with 24 bases spanning the gap. CDR3 in amino acids: CASSQQIPLTGESSPLHF. CDR3 nucleotides: TGTGCCAGCAGCCAACAAATCCCCCTGACAGGCGAGTCATCACCCCTCCACTTT.

V usage is TRBV28 and J usage is TRBJ2-5, with 7 bases aligning to TRBD2. After removal of 3 bases from V and 6 bases from J, the junction contained 7 bases not matched to a gene. CDR1 and CDR2 from the germline V gene are MDHEN and SYDVKM. This CDR3 is 14 amino acids long. DNA of the CDR3: TGTGCCAGCAGTTTTCGCGGGGGTACGCAGACCCAGTACTTC. The encoded protein is CASSFRGGTQTQYF. The full variable domain, completed using reference TRBV28 and TRBJ2-5, is DVKVTQSSRYLVKRTGEKVFLECVQDMDHENMFWYRQDPGLGLRLIYFSYDVKMKEKGDIPEGYSVSREKKERFSLILESASTNQTSMYLCASSFRGGTQTQYFGPGTRLLVL.

A word on this clone: One end of the junction varies from germline; a read error may be responsible. This chain links TRBV30 with TRBJ1-5, with 7 bases identical to TRBD1. This CDR3 is 15 amino acids long. Per the germline V gene, CDR1 is GTSNPN and CDR2 is SVGIG (reference sequence). The CDR3 DNA follows: TGTGCCTGGGGTGTTCATTGGGACAGCCCTCAGCCCCAGCATTTT. Translation: CAWGVHWDSPQPQHF.

This chain links TRBV19 with TRBJ1-4, with a possible D match to TRBD1 (5 bases). Per the germline V gene, CDR1 is LNHDA and CDR2 is SQIVND (reference sequence). CDR3 length: 18 residues. Trimming removed 0 bases at V and 0 bases at J, with 14 bases between. CDR3 region: CASSIDQGHTATNEKLFF. Here the CDR3 DNA reads TGTGCCAGTAGTATAGATCAAGGACACACTGCAACTAATGAAAAACTGTTTTTT.

The V and J genes are TRBV27 and TRBJ1-6; D is possibly TRBD1 (6 bases). The CDR3 totals 14 residues. V shed 4 bases and J shed 10 bases, with 14 bases lying between them. From germline, CDR1 is MNHEY and CDR2 SMNVEV (reference sequence). CDR3 sequence (DNA): TGTGCCAGCAGTTGGGGGCAGCAATCCTCACCCCTCCACTTT. Translated, it gives CASSWGQQSSPLHF.

This chain joins TRBV6-1 and TRBJ2-1; 10 positions agree with TRBD2. The V gene end was trimmed by 5 bases and the J gene end by 6 bases; junction bases not matched to a gene: 7. Germline lookup yields CDR1 MNHNS and CDR2 SASEGT. There are 15 residues in the CDR3. CDR3 loop: CASSLEREGLNEQFF. DNA for the CDR3: TGTGCCAGCAGTCTCGAGCGGGAGGGCCTCAATGAGCAGTTCTTC.

The rearrangement joins TRBV2 to TRBJ1-6; 7 bases match TRBD1. With 0 bases clipped from V and 5 bases from J, the junction kept 7 bases outside the gene matches. Per germline, CDR1 SNHLY and CDR2 FYNNEI. The CDR3 is 17 amino acids. The CDR3 is CASSEALRTGNNSPLHF. The CDR3 nucleotides are TGTGCCAGCAGTGAAGCGCTTCGGACAGGCAATAATTCACCCCTCCACTTT. Together with reference TRBV2 and TRBJ1-6, the CDR3 gives the full variable domain: EPEVTQTPSHQVTQMGQEVILRCVPISNHLYFYWYRQILGQKVEFLVSFYNNEISEKSEIFDDQFSVERPDGSNFTLKIRSTKLEDSAMYFCASSEALRTGNNSPLHFGNGTRLTVT.

The chain uses TRBV6-6 and TRBJ2-7, with D possibly TRBD1 on 7 matching bases. V was pared by 6 bases and J by 7 bases, with 16 bases between. Germline V gene sequence: CDR1 MNHNY, CDR2 SVGAGI (reference sequence). The CDR3 extends over 13 amino acids. The chain's CDR3 is CASSLDRAGEQYF. CDR3 bases: TGTGCCAGCAGCCTAGACAGGGCGGGAGAGCAGTACTTC.

This chain joins TRBV7-6 and TRBJ1-3; D is ambiguous. V lost 0 bases to trimming and J lost 3 bases, with 9 bases between them. Germline-derived CDR1 and CDR2 are SGHVS and FNYEAQ. This CDR3 comprises 15 residues. The CDR3 DNA is TGTGCCAGCAGCTTAGCGTCGGGGATTGGAAACACCATATATTTT. This codes for CASSLASGIGNTIYF.

The chain is built from TRBV27 and TRBJ1-4, with a tentative D call TRBD1 (6 bases). The CDR3 is made up of 14 amino acids. V shed 5 bases and J shed 4 bases, with 11 bases lying between them. Germline V CDR1 and CDR2: MNHEY, SMNVEV (reference sequence). CDR3 in amino acids: CASSMNRVNEKLFF. The DNA for the CDR3 is TGTGCCAGCAGTATGAACAGGGTTAATGAAAAACTGTTTTTT.

DNA of the CDR3: TGTGCCAGCAGCCCCGGAGGGACAGCCTACGAGCAGTACTTC. Translating gives CASSPGGTAYEQYF. V is TRBV5-5 and J is TRBJ2-7; possibly TRBD1 for D (7 bases). Germline values: CDR1 SGHKS, CDR2 YYEKEE (reference sequence). The CDR3 extends over 14 amino acids. Trimming removed 4 bases at V and 2 bases at J, with 13 bases between.

The chain carries TRBV28 and TRBJ2-1, with 7 bases identical to TRBD1. The CDR3 totals 15 residues. Germline-derived CDR1 and CDR2 are MDHEN and SYDVKM. After removal of 6 bases from V and 0 bases from J, the junction contained 5 bases not matched to a gene. In DNA, the CDR3 is TGTGCCAGCAGCCAGGACAGGTTCTCCTACAATGAGCAGTTCTTC. This codes for CASSQDRFSYNEQFF. Full variable domain (rest looked up from reference TRBV28 and TRBJ2-1): DVKVTQSSRYLVKRTGEKVFLECVQDMDHENMFWYRQDPGLGLRLIYFSYDVKMKEKGDIPEGYSVSREKKERFSLILESASTNQTSMYLCASSQDRFSYNEQFFGPGTRLTVL.

CDR3 nucleotides: TGTGCCAGCAGTTCTAAGGACAGGGTTTGGACTGAAGCTTTCTTT. This codes for CASSSKDRVWTEAFF. The J gene is TRBJ1-1, the V gene TRBV5-4, with 8 positions matching TRBD1. V lost 5 bases to trimming and J lost 5 bases; unmatched junction nucleotides: 11. Germline V gene lookup returns CDR1 SGHNT and CDR2 YYREEE (reference sequence). The CDR3 consists of 15 residues.

This chain links TRBV7-9 with TRBJ1-1; 8 bases agree with TRBD1. Germline CDR1 and CDR2: SEHNR and FQNEAQ (reference sequence). The CDR3 extends over 15 amino acids. The junction had 8 bases not matched to a gene; V was cut back by 5 bases and J by 3 bases. This CDR3 reads CASSTQTGGDTEAFF. The DNA for the CDR3 is TGTGCCAGCAGCACACAAACAGGGGGGGACACTGAAGCTTTCTTT.

The genes are TRBV30 and TRBJ1-5; the match to TRBD1 covers 7 bases. CDR1 is GTSNPN, CDR2 SVGIG, per germline (reference sequence). The CDR3 runs to 15 residues. Trimming took 1 base from V and 4 from J; bases not matched to a gene: 7. CDR3 residues: CAWSAWGQINQPQHF. In nucleotides, the CDR3 is TGTGCCTGGAGTGCCTGGGGACAGATTAATCAGCCCCAGCATTTT.

This clone has only a few counts. V gene TRBV6-5 combines with J gene TRBJ2-2, with D possibly matching TRBD2 (5 bases). Germline V gene lookup returns CDR1 MNHEY and CDR2 SVGAGI. This CDR3 is built from 14 residues. The V end lost 5 bases, the J end lost 5 bases, and 12 bases lay between the germline ends. In DNA, the CDR3 is TGTGCCAGCAGTCCGCTACTAGTGACCGGGGAGCTGTTTTTT. This codes for CASSPLLVTGELFF.

The chain carries TRBV28 and TRBJ1-5, with TRBD1 matching over 7 bases. There are 17 residues in the CDR3. Germline V gene lookup returns CDR1 MDHEN and CDR2 SYDVKM. V was pared by 3 bases and J by 2 bases, with 10 bases of the junction left unmatched. The CDR3 here is CASSLTGHLSGNQPQHF. The CDR3 DNA reads as TGTGCCAGCAGTTTGACAGGGCACTTGAGTGGCAATCAGCCCCAGCATTTT.